This T cell receptor beta chain stems from a study of OX40 agonist ivuxolimab in advanced cancers. The wider study: Clinicians treated patients with ivuxolimab, an agonistic anti-OX40 (CD134) antibody. Averaging roughly 60 years in age, with a range of about 20 to 90, the cohort was about 83% male.

Autoimmune disease history or systemic immunosuppression was exclusionary. Patients had blood sampled at baseline and again on cycle 4 day 1 and cycle 7 day 1. Assay: immunoSEQ multiplex PCR; the TCRdb copy retains only in-frame clones and omits some. The profile shows tens of thousands of clones, roughly 84% of them singletons. The V and J ends lost 5 bases and 3 bases, in that order; junction bases with no gene match: 3. The CDR3 totals 13 residues. CDR1 SGHNT and CDR2 YENEEA come from the germline V gene. The material was CD4+ or CD8+ T cells sorted from blood, obtained in a trial of the OX40 agonist ivuxolimab. This sequence joins TRBV11-3 and TRBJ1-2, with TRBD1 matching 7 bases. The TCR originated in an adult with an advanced solid tumor such as melanoma, head and neck, liver or kidney cancer. The CDR3 nucleotides are TGTGCCAGCAGCGTCGACAGGGACTATGGCTACACCTTC. Its translation is CASSVDRDYGYTF.